A single sample gave rise to the 8 T cell receptor beta chains below, sequenced in a study of T-cell reconstitution after alpha-beta-depleted transplantation in children. Unique molecular identifiers were incorporated into the prepared TCRbeta library. Via MiXCR, TCRdb re-called the PCR reads, giving one row per CDR3 protein. The table records a few hundred thousand distinct CDR3 sequences, more than 20% of them present only once. The material sequenced was PBMCs, taken before TCRalphabeta/CD19-depleted stem cell transplant. Receptor source: a girl aged 2 to 10 with Fanconi anemia, due to receive a stem cell transplant.

This chain uses TRBV5-1 with TRBJ2-1, with unresolved D. Trimming removed 4 bases at V and 7 bases at J, with 15 bases between. CDR3 length: 14 residues. Germline values: CDR1 SGHRS, CDR2 YFSETQ. In DNA form, the CDR3 reads TGCGCCAGCAGCAGAGCGATTTTCAATAATGAGCAGTTCTTC. This gives the protein CASSRAIFNNEQFF. The variable domain in full, with the rest retrieved from reference TRBV5-1 and TRBJ2-1, is KAGVTQTPRYLIKTRGQQVTLSCSPISGHRSVSWYQQTPGQGLQFLFEYFSETQRNKGNFPGRFSGRQFSNSRSEMNVSTLELGDSALYLCASSRAIFNNEQFFGPGTRLTVL.

The rearrangement joins TRBV20-1 to TRBJ2-3; 11 bases are shared with TRBD2. Germline CDR1 is DFQATT and CDR2 is SNEGSKA (reference sequence). The V and J ends lost 2 bases and 2 bases, in that order; junction bases with no gene match: 3. This CDR3 region has 15 residues. CDR3 DNA sequence: TGCAGTGCTAGACGACTAGCGGGATACACAGATACGCAGTATTTT. Its protein is CSARRLAGYTDTQYF.

This clonotype was seen many times. V gene TRBV29-1 combines with J gene TRBJ2-7; the D gene is possibly TRBD2 (6 bases). The germline gives CDR1 SQVTM, CDR2 ANQGSEA. V was trimmed by 1 base and J by 5 bases, leaving 12 bases between them. The CDR3 length is 13 residues. The CDR3 DNA is TGCAGCGTTGAAGGAGCAGGCGGGAACGAGCAGTACTTC. Its protein product is CSVEGAGGNEQYF.

The V and J genes are TRBV11-2 and TRBJ2-5; perhaps D is TRBD1 or TRBD2 (5 bases each). Germline loops: CDR1 SGHAT, CDR2 FQNNGV. V was clipped by 4 bases and J by 2 bases, with 11 bases between them. The CDR3 consists of 14 residues. CDR3 in amino acids: CASSWGSTQETQYF. The CDR3, as DNA: TGTGCCAGCAGCTGGGGGTCTACACAAGAGACCCAGTACTTC.

This clonotype was seen a single time. The DNA of the CDR3 is TGCAGTGCTACTGACTTGGGACAGGCTCACACTGAAGCTTTCTTT. Translating it yields CSATDLGQAHTEAFF. The V call is TRBV20-1, the J call TRBJ1-1; 8 bases align to TRBD1. The length of the CDR3 is 15 residues. CDR1 and CDR2 from the germline V gene are DFQATT and SNEGSKA (reference sequence). J gave up 3 bases and V 4 bases, and 10 bases lay outside the gene matches.

This clonotype was seen only a few times. A read error may produce the germline difference seen at one junction end. The rearrangement links TRBV12-3 or TRBV12-4 to TRBJ1-5; 8 nucleotides agree with TRBD1. The CDR3 is made up of 12 amino acids. CDR3 amino acids: CASSLRQGPPHF. The CDR3 DNA is TGTGCCAGCAGTCTCCGACAGGGGCCCCCGCATTTT.

The chain uses TRBV12-3 or TRBV12-4 and TRBJ2-2; 13 bases align to TRBD2. This CDR3 is built from 16 residues. V lost 3 bases and J lost 8; bases outside the gene matches: 6. The CDR3 sequence: CASSFGLAGVGGELFF. CDR3 sequence (DNA): TGTGCCAGCAGTTTCGGACTAGCGGGAGTCGGAGGGGAGCTGTTTTTT.

This rearrangement joins TRBV20-1 to TRBJ2-5; a possible D gene is TRBD2 (5 bases). The CDR3 contains 15 residues. The germline V gene has CDR1 DFQATT and CDR2 SNEGSKA (reference sequence). Trimming left V 2 bases short and J 5 bases short, with 18 bases between. DNA for the CDR3: TGCAGTGCTAGATCGATTACTAGGGTTCGGGAGACCCAGTACTTC. Translated: CSARSITRVRETQYF.